The entry that follows covers one TCR beta chain sequence. Its antigen is undetermined. V shed 6 bases and J 3 bases; nucleotides not matched to a gene: 9. The CDR3 loop spans 15 amino acids. The V gene's germline CDR1 is LNHDA and CDR2 SQIVND (reference sequence). The data belong to a study of cytomegalovirus exposure and HLA in healthy donors. Points from the study as a whole: Using a false discovery rate of 0.05, a later analysis showed that approximately 17,000 TCR beta sequences were associated with HLA alleles. Among TCR beta chains, those listed as cytomegalovirus-associated numbered more than 150. In a later analysis, an Asian-associated ancestry cluster reportedly showed fewer N-insertions than the 666-donor mean. Accurate HLA-A and HLA-B prediction from TCR beta sequences was reported for most subjects.

The PCR had 60 Vbeta and 13 Jbeta primers. Profiled with immunoSEQ multiplex PCR; TCRdb holds only in-frame clones, not every one. The sample gives 150,000 to 200,000 clones, approximately 80% of which show up once; over 2% is in the top ten. The source material was PBMCs. The source of this sequence is a woman between 50 and 59 years old in good health and CMV-seropositive. This sequence joins TRBV19 and TRBJ2-3; TRBD1 agrees at 7 bases. CDR3 bases: TGTGCCAGTAGCGTCGGAAACAGGGGAACAGATACGCAGTATTTT. It specifies CASSVGNRGTDTQYF.